A selection of T cell receptor beta chains follows, all from one sample in a study of lymphopenia after photon versus proton radiotherapy. The repertoire was sequenced with immunoSEQ multiplex PCR; TCRdb's copy has only in-frame clones and lacks some. The table lists roughly 64,000 clones, about 85% of them singletons, with over 10% in the top ten. The sequencing here drew on peripheral blood, taken from a patient treated with proton-based radiotherapy. The source is a man older than 75 with esophageal cancer. Both conserved end residues are part of each CDR3. Each record gives: V gene, clone size, J gene, D gene, CDR3 DNA, CDR3 protein. D genes are given only for firm matches. Part of the rows lack a size; the others show once, few, many or a class for expanded clones.

TRBV19	-	TRBJ1-2	-	TGTGCCAGTAGTATAGGTGGATGGCTGGCTAACTATGGCTACACCTTC	CASSIGGWLANYGYTF
TRBV11-2	-	TRBJ1-2	-	TGTGCCAGCAGCCCCGAGGGGACCAACTATGGCTACACCTTC	CASSPEGTNYGYTF
TRBV10-3	-	TRBJ1-2	TRBD1	TGTGCCATCAGAGAGGGACAGGGAGATGGCTACACCTTC	CAIREGQGDGYTF
TRBV30	-	TRBJ2-2	-	TGTGCCTGGAATACGGGGCCACTAGGCGGGGAGCTGTTTTTT	CAWNTGPLGGELFF
TRBV2	-	TRBJ1-2	TRBD1	TGTGCCAGCAGGACAGGGTTTGATGGCTACACCTTC	CASRTGFDGYTF
TRBV27	-	TRBJ2-7	-	TGTGCCAGCAGCCCGGGGTCGACCTACGAGCAGTACTTC	CASSPGSTYEQYF
TRBV5-6	-	TRBJ2-3	-	TGTGCCAGCAGCCCCCTGAGCGGGAGCACAGATACGCAGTATTTT	CASSPLSGSTDTQYF
TRBV7-2	-	TRBJ1-2	-	TGTGCCAGCAGCTTATTTGGGGGTACCGACTATGGCTACACCTTC	CASSLFGGTDYGYTF
TRBV29-1	-	TRBJ2-5	-	TGCAGCGTTGCGCAGGAACAAGAGACCCAGTACTTC	CSVAQEQETQYF
TRBV2	-	TRBJ1-2	-	TGTGCCAGCAGTCCCGGACAGCAGGATGGCTACACCTTC	CASSPGQQDGYTF
TRBV30	-	TRBJ2-5	-	TGTGCCTGGAGTAAGGCACAAGAGACCCAGTACTTC	CAWSKAQETQYF
TRBV29-1	-	TRBJ1-3	-	TGCAGCGGCGTTGGACCGGGGTATGGAAACACCATATATTTT	CSGVGPGYGNTIYF
TRBV4-1	-	TRBJ1-6	TRBD1	TGCGCCAGCAGCCAGGACAGGGGGAATTCACCCCTCCACTTT	CASSQDRGNSPLHF
TRBV11-2	-	TRBJ2-7	TRBD1	TGTGCCAGCAGCGTGGACAGGGCGGGTTACGAGCAGTACTTC	CASSVDRAGYEQYF
TRBV10-3	-	TRBJ2-1	TRBD1	TGTGCCATCAGTGAATCTGGACAGGGTGAGCAGTTCTTC	CAISESGQGEQFF
TRBV4-2	-	TRBJ2-1	TRBD2	TGTGCCAGCAGCCACGCTGGACTAGCGGGGCCCACAAGCTCCTACAATGAGCAGTTCTTC	CASSHAGLAGPTSSYNEQFF
TRBV18	-	TRBJ2-1	-	TGTGCCAGCTCACACTCCACGCACACCTACAATGAGCAGTTCTTC	CASSHSTHTYNEQFF
TRBV5-6	-	TRBJ1-1	TRBD1	TGTGCCAGCAGCCTCCGCGACAGGGGAATAGGACAAAACACTGAAGCTTTCTTT	CASSLRDRGIGQNTEAFF
TRBV7-2	once	TRBJ2-3	TRBD2	TGTGCCAGCAGCTTTACTAGCGGGGCTGGGTCAGATACGCAGTATTTT	CASSFTSGAGSDTQYF
TRBV7-2	-	TRBJ2-3	-	TGTGCCAGCAGCTTCGCGGGACGCACAGATACGCAGTATTTT	CASSFAGRTDTQYF
TRBV6-6	-	TRBJ2-2	TRBD1	TGTGCCACAACCAGGACAGGGGGCAACACCGGGGAGCTGTTTTTT	CATTRTGGNTGELFF
TRBV29-1	-	TRBJ1-2	-	TGCAGCGTTGATGATTCCAGGGGCTACACCTTC	CSVDDSRGYTF
TRBV14	-	TRBJ1-2	TRBD1	TGTGCCAGCAGAAAGACTACAGGGGGCCCCTATGGCTACACCTTC	CASRKTTGGPYGYTF
TRBV6-6	-	TRBJ2-5	-	TGTGCCAGCAGTTATGAGTTCCTGGAAGAGACCCAGTACTTC	CASSYEFLEETQYF
TRBV5-8	-	TRBJ1-2	TRBD1	TGTGCCAGCCGGGTACAGGGGTACTATGGCTACACCTTC	CASRVQGYYGYTF
TRBV7-2	-	TRBJ2-3	-	TGTGCCAGCAGCTTAGCGTTCCGAAGCACAGATACGCAGTATTTT	CASSLAFRSTDTQYF
TRBV5-1	-	TRBJ2-5	-	TGCGCCAGCAGCGGGGGGACGGAGGAGAAGACCCAGTACTTC	CASSGGTEEKTQYF
TRBV12-5	-	TRBJ2-5	-	TGTGCTAGTGGCCGGGGCCAGGGACAAGAGACCCAGTACTTC	CASGRGQGQETQYF
TRBV25-1	-	TRBJ1-4	TRBD1	TGTGCCAGCAGTGAACCGACAGGGGGCAATGAAAAACTGTTTTTT	CASSEPTGGNEKLFF
TRBV7-9	-	TRBJ1-1	-	TGTGCCAGCAGCTTAAACACTTTTGAAGCTTTCTTT	CASSLNTFEAFF
TRBV5-1	-	TRBJ1-5	-	TGCGCCAGCAGCTTGGATGGGCTGGGATACAATCAGCCCCAGCATTTT	CASSLDGLGYNQPQHF
TRBV4-3	-	TRBJ2-3	-	TGCGCCAGCAGCCAAGATGGGACACTTCTGGGAGATACGCAGTATTTT	CASSQDGTLLGDTQYF
TRBV29-1	-	TRBJ1-1	-	TGCAGCGCTTACCTTAGACTAAACACTGAAGCTTTCTTT	CSAYLRLNTEAFF
TRBV6-6	-	TRBJ2-2	-	TGTGCCAGCATCGGCGGTAGTGGGGGGACCGGGGAGCTGTTTTTT	CASIGGSGGTGELFF
TRBV2	-	TRBJ2-2	-	TGTGCCAGCAGGGAGGCCCCGAACACCGGGGAGCTGTTTTTT	CASREAPNTGELFF
TRBV7-2	once	TRBJ1-2	-	TGTGCCAGCAGCTTAGCGGTACAGCTTAACTATGGCTACACCTTC	CASSLAVQLNYGYTF
TRBV20-1	-	TRBJ2-1	-	TGCAGTGCTTACAGGGTCAATGAGCAGTTCTTC	CSAYRVNEQFF
TRBV7-8	once	TRBJ2-1	TRBD2	TGTGCCAGCAGCTTAAGAGCGGGAACCTACAATGAGCAGTTCTTC	CASSLRAGTYNEQFF
TRBV5-4	-	TRBJ1-1	-	TGTGCCAGCAGCCCGACACTGAACACTGAAGCTTTCTTT	CASSPTLNTEAFF